The sequence of this T cell receptor beta chain was determined in a study of T cells after yellow fever vaccination (dated by TCRdb to between 2017 and 2020). Study-wide context: Libraries from fractions with low cell numbers were prepared with the SMART-Seq v4 Ultra Low Input RNA kit. Blood was drawn at multiple timepoints before and after primary and secondary immunization, with bulk PBMC replicates and cell subsets isolated. To follow T-cell clones before and after both primary and booster YFV17D yellow fever vaccination, bulk TCR alpha and beta repertoires underwent longitudinal sequencing. The cohort comprised two healthy male donors, one aged 18 to 30 and one aged 30 to 40 years.

Study-level results and caveats: Compared with the primary T-cell response, the secondary T-cell response was weaker but faster, peaking on day 5 rather than day 15. Because only a couple of donors were included in the study, the extent to which the findings can be generalized is limited. Most clones expanded after primary vaccination were re-detected after the booster (around 96% of CD4 and roughly 85% of CD8), suggesting broad memory maintenance. Because abundant contaminating clonotypes from the bulk population could be contained in FACS-sorted repertoires, computational filtering was required. A small fraction of clonotypes appeared in both the CD4 and CD8 compartments, likely as a result of convergent recombination.

The treatment or condition label here, explained by the study, means: live attenuated yellow fever vaccine strain. PBMCs were isolated from peripheral blood using a standard Ficoll-Paque protocol. Dynabeads CD4 and CD8 positive selection kits were used to isolate CD4 and CD8 T-cell fractions. RNA was extracted with TriZol from bulk PBMCs, CD4 and CD8 fractions, and dextramer-positive and dextramer-negative fractions. Instrument used: Illumina NovaSeq 6000. TCR cDNA was made using 5'RACE template switching, a step that added a universal primer site and unique molecular identifiers. Priming for cDNA synthesis came from both the TCR alpha and TCR beta constant segments. Two PCR steps were used to amplify libraries, with sample barcodes and sequencing adapters being added in the second step. Sequencing of libraries was done on Illumina HiSeq 2500 (2x100 bp) or NovaSeq (2x150 bp). Turning to the authors' computational methods: MIGEC was used to demultiplex reads and collapse the reads into UMI consensus sequences, and MiXCR was used for V(D)J alignment. Vaccine-responding clonotypes were defined with edgeR using replicate PBMC samples, requiring FDR below 0.01 and a log2 fold change above 5 up to day 15. Each bulk clonotype was labeled CD4 or CD8 based on which sequenced repertoire, CD4 or CD8, contained the clonotype at higher abundance. TCRdb applied fastp at Q25 and MiXCR to the public reads, then kept only in-frame beta chains. Each CDR3 protein appears once, grouped with its most common genes and DNA. The V and J calls and clone size are TCRdb's, not the authors'. The sample table holds about 340,000 distinct CDR3 sequences, of which roughly an eighth were seen once. The top ten constitute more than 3% of the sample.

A remark on this clonotype: Its antigen remains undetermined. No base qualities exist here, and no much larger clone lies one base off it.

Specimen: CD4+ T cells sorted from PBMCs, collected 15 days after the yellow fever booster vaccination. This TCR was sampled from a man in his late teens or twenties who received the YFV17D yellow fever vaccine.

The CDR3 is CASSLDVGGIYEQYV. The DNA sequence is as follows: TGCGCCAGCAGCTTGGATGTTGGGGGGATCTACGAGCAGTACGTC. This sequence uses TRBV5-1 and TRBJ2-7; the D gene is perhaps TRBD2, on 6 matching bases. Based on the germline V gene, the CDR1 and CDR2 sequences are SGHRS and YFSETQ. Trimming takes 0 bases from V and 3 bases from J, and the germline ends sit 13 bases apart. CDR3 length: 15 amino acids, cysteine to valine. Just the 45-base CDR3 DNA is kept, in frame starting at base 1.